One T cell receptor (beta chain) is described in this entry. Per the original methods: Estimated nucleated cell counts came from reference gene primer amplification. Measured with immunoSEQ multiplex PCR; TCRdb has only the in-frame clones, and not every one. V, J and clone size were drawn from that table, and D and trimming were deduced from the DNA. Of about 150,000 clones listed, more than 70% were seen once; the top ten hold 10% to 15%. The source of the sample is a study of blood T cell repertoires in COVID-19. Study-wide background: Samples representing acute and convalescent COVID-19 were sourced from the United States, Italy and Spain. In each case, the material was cDNA or gDNA derived from T cells, B-cell-depleted T cells, or PBMCs.

The CDR3 has 13 residues. The germline V gene has CDR1 SGHNT and CDR2 YENEEA. The V and J ends lost 8 bases and 2 bases respectively, with 13 bases between them. The origin of this receptor is a man aged 60-69 years with active or convalescent COVID-19. V usage is TRBV11-3 and J usage is TRBJ2-7, with D maybe TRBD2 (5 bases). The source material was peripheral blood. The CDR3 coding sequence is TGTGCCAGCGGAGTGGGAGAAGCCTACGAGCAGTACTTC. Translating gives CASGVGEAYEQYF.